This TCR beta chain was recorded in a study of control samples from healthy donors and cancer patients. Profiled with immunoSEQ multiplex PCR; TCRdb holds only in-frame clones, not every one. The sample records fewer than 80,000 clones, 90% being singletons. This CDR3 comprises 13 residues. The V and J ends lost 6 bases and 2 bases respectively, with 11 bases between them. Germline V gene data show CDR1 as MNHEY and CDR2 as SVGAGI. V gene TRBV6-5 combines with J gene TRBJ2-7; D possibly corresponds to TRBD1 (6 bases). This TCR came from a man aged 55-75 years with colorectal cancer. Material for sequencing was PBMCs. The CDR3 DNA is TGTGCCAGCAGCGGACAGCTCCCCTACGAGCAGTACTTC. Translating gives CASSGQLPYEQYF.